The text below deals with one TCR beta chain. Its antigen is not identified. V shed 6 bases and J 1 base; nucleotides not matched to a gene: 2. The CDR3 is 13 residues long. CDR1 is MNHEY and CDR2 is SVGAGI in the germline V gene. The primer mix had 60 Vbeta and 13 Jbeta primers. Some clones are missing from TCRdb's copy, which holds only in-frame ones; the method was immunoSEQ multiplex PCR. In total, the table holds 180,000 or so clones. This sample was included in a study of cytomegalovirus exposure and HLA in healthy donors. Study-level points and caveats: The classifier was said to identify cytomegalovirus status with high specificity and sensitivity.

The chain couples TRBV6-5 to TRBJ1-1; 7 nucleotides agree with TRBD1. This TCR derives from a woman aged 18-29 years in good health and CMV-seropositive. Sequencing was done on a sample of PBMCs. In DNA form, the CDR3 reads TGTGCCAGCAGCAGGGGGACGAACACTGAAGCTTTCTTT. Its protein is CASSRGTNTEAFF.